This TCR beta chain was captured in a study of blood T cell repertoires in COVID-19. Some clones are missing from TCRdb's copy, which holds only in-frame ones; the method was immunoSEQ multiplex PCR. The data contain about 200,000 clones, about four fifths of them singletons. CDR1 and CDR2 from the germline V gene are LGHNA and YSLEER. The V end lost 0 bases, the J end lost 3 bases, and 13 bases lay between the germline ends. The CDR3 extends over 16 amino acids. Sequencing was done on a sample of peripheral blood. The chain uses TRBV4-3 and TRBJ2-3, with D perhaps TRBD2 (5 bases). This sequence originates from a middle-aged woman with acute or convalescent COVID-19. CDR3 bases: TGCGCCAGCAGCCAAGATTGGCTAGCTCAGACAGATACGCAGTATTTT. Amino acids: CASSQDWLAQTDTQYF.